Listed here are 17 T cell receptor beta chains from one sample, sequenced in a study of blood T cells in healthy people across ages. It was with a sample-barcoded 5' primer and a J-beta primer mix that a second PCR of about 7 to 12 cycles was run. From the 5' RACE reads, TCRdb called clonotypes with MiXCR, one entry per CDR3 protein. The sample lists approximately 900,000 distinct CDR3 sequences; just under 30% were seen once. The sample also formed part of further work on T cells of mothers and their children.

Sequenced material: blood. Every receptor here comes from a woman aged 40 to 55 in good health.

This clonotype was observed at least ten times. This chain joins TRBV7-6 and TRBJ1-1; D gene ambiguous. This CDR3 contains 13 residues. Trimming pared 4 bases from V and 4 bases from J, leaving 10 bases between. CDR1 and CDR2 (germline): SGHVS, FNYEAQ. CDR3 protein: CASSSGVGTEAFF. The CDR3 DNA reads as TGTGCCAGCAGCTCCGGTGTCGGCACTGAAGCTTTCTTT.

The chain links TRBV7-3 to TRBJ2-1, with 8 bases matching TRBD1. Per germline, CDR1 SGHTA and CDR2 FQGTGA. This CDR3 comprises 14 residues. The V segment lost 5 bases and the J segment 8 bases; nucleotides outside the gene matches: 8. The DNA of the CDR3 is TGTGCCAGCAGCCCGAAGACAGGGGTGGATGAGCAGTTCTTC. It specifies CASSPKTGVDEQFF.

J is TRBJ1-6 and V is TRBV9; no clear D. CDR1 SGDLS and CDR2 YYNGEE come from the germline V gene. The CDR3 consists of 13 residues. V was pared by 0 bases and J by 16 bases, with 14 bases between. The CDR3 is CASSVGRGEGLHF. The CDR3 DNA reads as TGTGCCAGCAGCGTAGGTAGAGGAGAGGGACTCCACTTT.

The chain combines TRBV5-1 with TRBJ1-1, with 7 bases matching TRBD1. Germline-derived CDR1 and CDR2 are SGHRS and YFSETQ. Trimming took 4 bases from V and 4 from J; bases not matched to a gene: 7. The CDR3 covers 14 residues. CDR3: CASSVTGDLTEAFF. For the CDR3, the DNA is TGCGCCAGCAGCGTAACAGGGGATCTCACTGAAGCTTTCTTT.

The V and J genes are TRBV12-3 or TRBV12-4 and TRBJ2-7; D call uncertain. The CDR3 is 13 amino acids. V was trimmed by 3 bases and J by 7 bases, leaving 13 bases between them. Written as DNA, the CDR3 is TGTGCCAGCAGTTTTAGGCAGCCGCTGGAGCAGTACTTC. This translates into CASSFRQPLEQYF.

Comments on this clonotype: Germline is not matched at one junction end, which may reflect a read error. The chain employs TRBV11-2 and TRBJ1-2; D not certain. Per the germline V gene, CDR1 is SGHAT and CDR2 is FQNNGV. This CDR3 has 13 residues. The CDR3 spells CTSSSAGLYGYTF. The CDR3 DNA follows: TGTACCAGCAGCTCAGCCGGGCTCTATGGCTACACCTTC.

The V and J genes are TRBV20-1 and TRBJ1-2; perhaps TRBD1 as D (5 bases). This CDR3 has 13 residues. The V end was cut by 6 bases, the J end by 4 bases, with 15 bases between. In germline, CDR1 is DFQATT, CDR2 SNEGSKA (reference sequence). The CDR3 DNA follows: TGCAGTGCAACCTCCGGGGACGGCTATGGCTACACCTTC. Translating gives CSATSGDGYGYTF.

There are a few counts of this clonotype. The junction departs from the called germline gene at one end, perhaps through a read error. CDR3 residues: CASNLYGTSGGAGAYEQYF. CDR3 sequence (DNA): TGTGCCAGCAACTTATACGGGACTAGCGGGGGGGCCGGAGCCTACGAGCAGTACTTC. The genes are TRBV7-2 and TRBJ2-7; 16 bases are a match to TRBD2. CDR3 length equals 19 residues. Germline CDR1 is SGHTA and CDR2 is FQGNSA.

This chain's CDR3 is CASSSIGGSGYQETQYF. CDR3 nucleotide sequence: TGTGCCAGCAGTTCGATCGGTGGCAGCGGATACCAAGAGACCCAGTACTTC. This sequence joins TRBV27 and TRBJ2-5, with D possibly being TRBD2 (5 bases). V was shortened by 4 bases and J by 0 bases, with 18 bases between the two germline ends. Germline CDR1 reads MNHEY; CDR2 reads SMNVEV (reference sequence). The CDR3 extends over 17 amino acids.

This clonotype was observed a few times. V is TRBV3-1 and J is TRBJ2-7; unclear D gene. The CDR3 has 13 residues. Germline CDR1 LGHDT, CDR2 YNNKEL (reference sequence). V was shortened by 6 bases and J by 0 bases, with 9 bases between the two germline ends. This CDR3 is CASRDFYSYEQYF. DNA of the CDR3: TGTGCCAGCAGGGATTTCTACTCCTACGAGCAGTACTTC.

The rearrangement joins TRBV15 to TRBJ2-7, with 12 bases aligning to TRBD2. Germline CDR1 LNHNV, CDR2 YYDKDF (reference sequence). The length of the CDR3 is 16 residues. After removal of 5 bases from V and 4 bases from J, the junction contained 9 bases not matched to a gene. Here the CDR3 reads CATSEGASGGEYEQYF. The CDR3 DNA follows: TGTGCCACCAGCGAGGGGGCTAGCGGGGGGGAGTACGAGCAGTACTTC.

This clonotype has a count of ten or more. This rearrangement joins TRBV12-3 or TRBV12-4 to TRBJ2-5; D is undetermined. The CDR3 consists of 14 residues. V lost 3 bases and J lost 2, with 10 bases in between. The DNA for the CDR3 is TGTGCCAGCAGTTTTAGGATACTTCAAGAGACCCAGTACTTC. Translation: CASSFRILQETQYF.

V and J are TRBV7-9 and TRBJ2-7, with D possibly called TRBD1 or TRBD2 (6 bases each). Per the germline V gene, CDR1 is SEHNR and CDR2 is FQNEAQ (reference sequence). This CDR3 is 14 amino acids long. V lost 2 bases, J lost 11 bases, and 19 bases lay in between. As DNA, the CDR3 is TGTGCCAGCAGCTTACGGGCGGGACATGGTCCGGAGTACTTC. Amino acids: CASSLRAGHGPEYF.

This clonotype was detected only a few times. CDR3 sequence: CAISESPNGAGYGYTF. The CDR3 coding sequence is TGTGCCATCAGTGAGTCGCCTAATGGGGCCGGCTATGGCTACACCTTC. V is TRBV10-3 and J is TRBJ1-2; a possible D gene is TRBD1 (5 bases). The CDR3 sequence is 16 residues long. The germline gives CDR1 ENHRY, CDR2 SYGVKD. Deletions cut 0 bases from V and 4 bases from J, with 15 bases between.

The table lists this clonotype with many counts. The chain is built from TRBV4-3 and TRBJ1-2; D is possibly TRBD1 (6 bases). CDR3 length: 17 amino acids. Deletions cut 1 base from V and 4 bases from J, with 19 bases between. CDR1 and CDR2 from the germline V gene are LGHNA and YSLEER. CDR3 coding DNA: TGCGCCAGCAGCCAAGCAGGGGAGTTAACCTATGTCTATGGCTACACCTTC. It translates to CASSQAGELTYVYGYTF.

V and J are TRBV27 and TRBJ1-1; no reliable D call. V was cut by 8 bases and J by 6 bases, with 22 bases left in between. The CDR3 consists of 15 residues. From germline, CDR1 is MNHEY and CDR2 SMNVEV (reference sequence). This chain's CDR3 is CASLPHLAGGSEAFF. The CDR3 bases are TGTGCCAGCTTACCCCACCTGGCAGGAGGATCTGAAGCTTTCTTT.

V usage is TRBV6-1 and J usage is TRBJ1-2; tentatively, D is TRBD1 (6 bases). There are 15 residues in the CDR3. Trimming pared 4 bases from V and 1 base from J, leaving 13 bases between. Germline V lookup: CDR1 MNHNS, CDR2 SASEGT. The CDR3 DNA reads as TGTGCCAGCAGTGTGACTTACAGGGATAACTATGGCTACACCTTC. The encoded protein is CASSVTYRDNYGYTF.